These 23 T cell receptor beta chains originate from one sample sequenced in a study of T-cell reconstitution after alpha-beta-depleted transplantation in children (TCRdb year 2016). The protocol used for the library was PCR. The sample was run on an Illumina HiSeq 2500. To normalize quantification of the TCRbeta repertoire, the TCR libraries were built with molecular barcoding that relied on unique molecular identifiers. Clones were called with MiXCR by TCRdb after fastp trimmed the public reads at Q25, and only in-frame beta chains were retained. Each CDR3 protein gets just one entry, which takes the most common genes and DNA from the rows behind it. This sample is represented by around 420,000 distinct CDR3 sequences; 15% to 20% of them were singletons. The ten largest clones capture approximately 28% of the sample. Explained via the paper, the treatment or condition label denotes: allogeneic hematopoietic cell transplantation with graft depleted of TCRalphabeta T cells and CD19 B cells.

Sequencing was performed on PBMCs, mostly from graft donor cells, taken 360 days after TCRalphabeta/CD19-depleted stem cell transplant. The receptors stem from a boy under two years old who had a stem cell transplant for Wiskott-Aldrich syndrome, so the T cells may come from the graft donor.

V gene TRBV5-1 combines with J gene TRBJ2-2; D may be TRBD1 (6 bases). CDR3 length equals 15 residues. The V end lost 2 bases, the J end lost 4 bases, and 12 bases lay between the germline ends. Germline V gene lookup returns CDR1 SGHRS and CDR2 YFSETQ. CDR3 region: CASSLTPGVTGELFF. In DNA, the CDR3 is TGCGCCAGCAGCTTAACCCCAGGGGTCACCGGGGAGCTGTTTTTT.

The DNA of the CDR3 is TGCGCCAGCAAACTGGGGATGAACACCGGGGAGCTGTTTTTT. As protein: CASKLGMNTGELFF. The chain joins TRBV5-1 to TRBJ2-2, with D unclear. Trimming shortened V by 6 bases and J by 1 base, and 10 bases separated the two germline ends. Germline V gene data show CDR1 as SGHRS and CDR2 as YFSETQ. The CDR3 has 14 residues.

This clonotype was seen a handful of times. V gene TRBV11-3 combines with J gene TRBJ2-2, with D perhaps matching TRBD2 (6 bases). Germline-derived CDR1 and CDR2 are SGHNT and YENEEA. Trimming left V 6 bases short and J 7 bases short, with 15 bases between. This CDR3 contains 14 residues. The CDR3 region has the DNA TGTGCCAGCAGTTCCATGCTGCGGGACGGGGAGCTGTTTTTT. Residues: CASSSMLRDGELFF.

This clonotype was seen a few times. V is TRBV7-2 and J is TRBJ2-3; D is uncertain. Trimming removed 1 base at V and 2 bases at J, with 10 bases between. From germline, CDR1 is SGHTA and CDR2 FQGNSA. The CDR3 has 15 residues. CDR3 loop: CASSLVTTNTDTQYF. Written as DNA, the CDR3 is TGTGCCAGCAGCTTAGTCACTACGAACACAGATACGCAGTATTTT.

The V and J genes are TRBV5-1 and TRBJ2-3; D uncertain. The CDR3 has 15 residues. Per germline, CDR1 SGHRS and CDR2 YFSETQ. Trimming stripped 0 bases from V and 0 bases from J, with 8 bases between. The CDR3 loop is CASSLASQSTDTQYF. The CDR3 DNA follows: TGCGCCAGCAGCTTGGCAAGCCAGAGCACAGATACGCAGTATTTT.

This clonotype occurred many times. CDR3 protein: CASSPNGGPNTEAFF. Written as DNA, the CDR3 is TGTGCCAGCAGCCCGAACGGAGGGCCGAACACTGAAGCTTTCTTT. This chain links TRBV7-2 with TRBJ1-1; D unclear. Trimming removed 5 bases at V and 1 base at J, with 14 bases between. Germline V CDR1 and CDR2: SGHTA, FQGNSA. This CDR3 spans 15 amino acids.

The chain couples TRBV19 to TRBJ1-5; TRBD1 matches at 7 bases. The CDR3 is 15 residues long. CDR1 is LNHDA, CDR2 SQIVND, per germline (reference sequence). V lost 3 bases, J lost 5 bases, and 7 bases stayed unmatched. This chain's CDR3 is CASSMANRGDQPQHF. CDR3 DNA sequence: TGTGCCAGTAGTATGGCGAACAGGGGCGATCAGCCCCAGCATTTT.

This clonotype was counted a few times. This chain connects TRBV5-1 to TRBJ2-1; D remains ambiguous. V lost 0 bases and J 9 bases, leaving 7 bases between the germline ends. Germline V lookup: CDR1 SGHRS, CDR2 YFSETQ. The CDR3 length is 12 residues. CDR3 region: CASSLVRSEQFF. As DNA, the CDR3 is TGCGCCAGCAGCTTGGTTCGGTCTGAGCAGTTCTTC.

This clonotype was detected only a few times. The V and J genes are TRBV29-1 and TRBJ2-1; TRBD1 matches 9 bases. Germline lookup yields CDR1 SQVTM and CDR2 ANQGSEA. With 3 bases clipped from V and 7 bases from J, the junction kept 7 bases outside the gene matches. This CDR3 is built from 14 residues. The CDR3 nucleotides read TGCAGCGTTGATCAGGGACAGGGTTTAAATGAGCAGTTCTTC. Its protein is CSVDQGQGLNEQFF.

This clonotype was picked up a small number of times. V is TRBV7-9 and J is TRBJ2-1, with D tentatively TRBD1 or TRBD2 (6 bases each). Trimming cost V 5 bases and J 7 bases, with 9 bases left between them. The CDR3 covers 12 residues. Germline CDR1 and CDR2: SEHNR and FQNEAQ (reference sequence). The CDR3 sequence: CASSKGGNEQFF. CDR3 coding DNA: TGTGCCAGCAGCAAGGGGGGTAATGAGCAGTTCTTC.

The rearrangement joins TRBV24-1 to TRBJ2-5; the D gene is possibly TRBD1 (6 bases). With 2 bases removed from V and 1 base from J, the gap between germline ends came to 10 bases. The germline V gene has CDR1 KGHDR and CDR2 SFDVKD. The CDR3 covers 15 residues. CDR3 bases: TGTGCCACCAGTGATTCGGGACACCTCCAAGAGACCCAGTACTTC. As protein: CATSDSGHLQETQYF.

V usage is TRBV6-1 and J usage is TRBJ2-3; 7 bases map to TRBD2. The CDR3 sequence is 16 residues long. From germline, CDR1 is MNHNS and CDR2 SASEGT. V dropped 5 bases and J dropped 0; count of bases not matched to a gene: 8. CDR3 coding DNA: TGTGCCAGCAGTACGGGTCGGCGGGAGAGCACAGATACGCAGTATTTT. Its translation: CASSTGRRESTDTQYF.

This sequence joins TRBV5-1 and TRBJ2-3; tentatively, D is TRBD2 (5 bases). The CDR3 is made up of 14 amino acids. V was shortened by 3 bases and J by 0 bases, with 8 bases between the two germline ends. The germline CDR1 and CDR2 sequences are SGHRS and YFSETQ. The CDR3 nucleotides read TGCGCCAGCAGCTCTACTAGGAGCACAGATACGCAGTATTTT. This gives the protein CASSSTRSTDTQYF.

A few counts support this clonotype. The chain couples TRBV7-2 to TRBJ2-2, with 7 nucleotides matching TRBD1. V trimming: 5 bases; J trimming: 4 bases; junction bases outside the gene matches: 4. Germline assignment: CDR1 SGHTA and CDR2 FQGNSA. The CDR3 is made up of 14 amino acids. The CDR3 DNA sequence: TGTGCCAGCAGCCAGACAGGGATCACCGGGGAGCTGTTTTTT. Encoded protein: CASSQTGITGELFF.

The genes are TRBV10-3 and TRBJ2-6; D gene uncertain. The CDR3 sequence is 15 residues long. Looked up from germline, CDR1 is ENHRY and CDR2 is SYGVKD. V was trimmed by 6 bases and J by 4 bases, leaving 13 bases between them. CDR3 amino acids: CAIRVWGPGANVLTF. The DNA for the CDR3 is TGTGCCATCAGAGTCTGGGGTCCGGGGGCCAACGTCCTGACTTTC.

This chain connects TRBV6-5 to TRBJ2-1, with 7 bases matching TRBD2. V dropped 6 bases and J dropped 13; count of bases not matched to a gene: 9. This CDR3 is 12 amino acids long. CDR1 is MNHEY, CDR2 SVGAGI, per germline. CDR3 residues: CASSTSRDYQFF. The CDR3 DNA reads TGTGCCAGCAGCACCTCCCGGGACTACCAGTTCTTC.

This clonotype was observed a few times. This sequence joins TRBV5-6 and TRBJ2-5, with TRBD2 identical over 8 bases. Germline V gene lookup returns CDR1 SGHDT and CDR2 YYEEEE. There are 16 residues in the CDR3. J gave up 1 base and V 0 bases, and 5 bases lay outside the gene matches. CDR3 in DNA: TGTGCCAGCAGCTTGGAGCCTAGCGGGTCCCAAGAGACCCAGTACTTC. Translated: CASSLEPSGSQETQYF.

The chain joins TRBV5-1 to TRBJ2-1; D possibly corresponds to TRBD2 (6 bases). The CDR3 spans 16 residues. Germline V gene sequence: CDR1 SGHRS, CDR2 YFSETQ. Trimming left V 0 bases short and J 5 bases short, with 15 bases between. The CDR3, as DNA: TGCGCCAGCAGCTTGGCCCTTAGCGGAAGGGACAATGAGCAGTTCTTC. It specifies CASSLALSGRDNEQFF.

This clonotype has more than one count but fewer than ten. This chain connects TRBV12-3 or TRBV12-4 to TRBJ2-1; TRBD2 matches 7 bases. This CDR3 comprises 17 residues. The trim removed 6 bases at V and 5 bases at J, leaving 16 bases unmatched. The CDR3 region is CASRAGRQLQEDNEQFF. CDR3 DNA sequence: TGTGCCAGCAGAGCGGGAAGACAGTTACAGGAGGACAATGAGCAGTTCTTC.

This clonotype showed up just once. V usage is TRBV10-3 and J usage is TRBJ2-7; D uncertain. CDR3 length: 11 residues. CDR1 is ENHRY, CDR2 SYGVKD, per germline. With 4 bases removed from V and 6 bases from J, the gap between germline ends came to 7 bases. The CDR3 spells CAISAAIEQYF. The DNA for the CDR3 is TGTGCCATCAGTGCTGCTATCGAGCAGTACTTC.

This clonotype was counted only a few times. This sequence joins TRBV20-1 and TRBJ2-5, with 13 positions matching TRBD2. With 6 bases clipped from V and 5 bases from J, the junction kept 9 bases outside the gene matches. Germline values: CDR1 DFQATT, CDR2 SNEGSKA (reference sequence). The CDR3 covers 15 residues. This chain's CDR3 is CSATGTSGKMETQYF. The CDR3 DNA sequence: TGCAGTGCAACCGGGACTAGCGGGAAGATGGAGACCCAGTACTTC.

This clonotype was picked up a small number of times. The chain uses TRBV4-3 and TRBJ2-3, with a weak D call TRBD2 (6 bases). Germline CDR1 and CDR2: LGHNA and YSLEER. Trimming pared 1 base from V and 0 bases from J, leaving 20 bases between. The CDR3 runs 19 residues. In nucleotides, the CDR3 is TGCGCCAGCAGCCAAGTGGGGCCTGGAGGCGGGATGAGCACAGATACGCAGTATTTT. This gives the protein CASSQVGPGGGMSTDTQYF.

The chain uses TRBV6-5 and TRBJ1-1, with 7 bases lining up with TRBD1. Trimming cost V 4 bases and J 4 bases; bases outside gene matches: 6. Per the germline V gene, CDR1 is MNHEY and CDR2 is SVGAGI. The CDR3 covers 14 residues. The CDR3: CASSSPGQLTEAFF. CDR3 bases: TGTGCCAGCAGTTCCCCGGGACAGCTCACTGAAGCTTTCTTT.